The 11 T cell receptor beta chains below were found in one sample sequenced in a study of T cell responses to AZD1222 COVID-19 vaccine. The table came from immunoSEQ multiplex PCR; TCRdb's copy has only in-frame clones and leaves some out. In the table there are 100,000 to 150,000 clones, 80% to 90% of which are singletons. The material was peripheral blood, obtained on day 0 of AZD1222 vaccination. These receptors all stem from an adult in good health.

The V call is TRBV10-2, the J call TRBJ2-2; D is unresolved. Per germline, CDR1 WSHSY and CDR2 SAAADI. V was cut by 7 bases and J by 8 bases, with 17 bases left in between. This CDR3 region has 14 residues. This CDR3 reads CASILRRATGELFF. For the CDR3, the DNA is TGCGCCAGCATCCTGAGACGAGCCACTGGGGAGCTGTTTTTT.

The J gene is TRBJ2-2, the V gene TRBV3-1 (or the pseudogene TRBV3-2); D may be TRBD1 or TRBD2 (5 bases each). The V gene lost 5 bases and the J gene lost 5 bases, with 15 bases spanning the gap. Germline CDR1 reads LGHDT; CDR2 reads YNNKEL (reference sequence). This CDR3 has 15 residues. The CDR3 is CASSYRTGTTGELFF. CDR3 coding DNA: TGTGCCAGCAGCTATCGGACTGGGACGACCGGGGAGCTGTTTTTT.

The J gene is TRBJ2-7, the V gene TRBV19; D may correspond to TRBD1 or TRBD2 (5 bases each). The CDR3 is 14 amino acids. V shed 5 bases and J shed 5 bases, with 16 bases lying between them. Germline loops: CDR1 LNHDA, CDR2 SQIVND (reference sequence). CDR3 sequence (DNA): TGTGCCAGTAGTCATGGGGACCTGAGGGACGAGCAGTACTTC. Translation gives CASSHGDLRDEQYF.

In its sample, this clone was seen once. The V gene is TRBV7-9, the J gene TRBJ2-5; TRBD1 matches 8 bases. Germline V gene sequence: CDR1 SEHNR, CDR2 FQNEAQ (reference sequence). The ends lost 5 bases at V and 4 bases at J; junction bases unmatched: 9. There are 15 residues in the CDR3. DNA of the CDR3: TGTGCCAGCAGCCCAATTCAGGGGGCCAGAGAGACCCAGTACTTC. Encoded protein: CASSPIQGARETQYF.

This clone has just one count. The V gene is TRBV3-1 (or the pseudogene TRBV3-2), the J gene TRBJ1-3; D remains unclear. In germline, CDR1 is LGHDT, CDR2 YNNKEL (reference sequence). The CDR3 totals 15 residues. The V and J ends lost 2 bases and 2 bases respectively, with 10 bases between them. The CDR3 DNA is TGTGCCAGCAGCCAAATCACCAAACCTGGAAACACCATATATTTT. This codes for CASSQITKPGNTIYF.

The chain joins TRBV7-2 to TRBJ1-1; TRBD1 matches at 8 bases. V was clipped by 3 bases and J by 4 bases; unmatched bases: 4. The CDR3 consists of 14 residues. Germline assignment: CDR1 SGHTA and CDR2 FQGNSA. CDR3 nucleotides: TGTGCCAGCAGCTTCAGACAGGGGTCCACTGAAGCTTTCTTT. It translates to CASSFRQGSTEAFF.

Details on this clone: The identical CDR3 is also encoded by other nucleotide sequences in the sample. V is TRBV6-5 and J is TRBJ1-1; tentatively, D is TRBD1 (5 bases). The germline V gene encodes CDR1 MNHEY and CDR2 SVGAGI. Trimming cost V 5 bases and J 1 base, with 14 bases left between them. This CDR3 spans 15 amino acids. The CDR3 DNA follows: TGTGCCAGCAGTCGTTCTGGGACGGCGAACACTGAAGCTTTCTTT. Translated: CASSRSGTANTEAFF.

This chain links TRBV7-9 with TRBJ2-5; D may be TRBD2 (6 bases). This CDR3 comprises 15 residues. The germline V gene encodes CDR1 SEHNR and CDR2 FQNEAQ (reference sequence). V was pared by 2 bases and J by 1 base, with 11 bases between. This chain's CDR3 is CASSLLGGAQETQYF. The CDR3 nucleotides are TGTGCCAGCAGCTTATTAGGCGGGGCCCAAGAGACCCAGTACTTC.

The J gene is TRBJ2-1, the V gene TRBV2; D ambiguous. The V and J ends lost 7 bases and 8 bases respectively, with 9 bases between them. In germline, CDR1 is SNHLY, CDR2 FYNNEI. The CDR3 length is 11 residues. The CDR3 sequence is CASTPRDEQFF. DNA of the CDR3: TGTGCCAGCACTCCTAGGGATGAGCAGTTCTTC.

The chain uses TRBV21-1 and TRBJ2-3. TRBV21-1 is a pseudogene segment. CDR3 length: 16 amino acids. This CDR3 reads CASSKEEQEYTDTQYF. The DNA of the CDR3 is TGTGCCAGCAGCAAAGAGGAGCAGGAGTACACAGATACGCAGTATTTT.

V and J are TRBV15 and TRBJ1-2; a weak D match, TRBD1 (5 bases). The CDR3 is 18 residues long. The V gene's germline CDR1 is LNHNV and CDR2 YYDKDF (reference sequence). V lost 0 bases and J lost 0, with 17 bases in between. CDR3 sequence (DNA): TGTGCCACCAGCAGAGATACTCCGCGGGGGACTGCTAACTATGGCTACACCTTC. Protein: CATSRDTPRGTANYGYTF.